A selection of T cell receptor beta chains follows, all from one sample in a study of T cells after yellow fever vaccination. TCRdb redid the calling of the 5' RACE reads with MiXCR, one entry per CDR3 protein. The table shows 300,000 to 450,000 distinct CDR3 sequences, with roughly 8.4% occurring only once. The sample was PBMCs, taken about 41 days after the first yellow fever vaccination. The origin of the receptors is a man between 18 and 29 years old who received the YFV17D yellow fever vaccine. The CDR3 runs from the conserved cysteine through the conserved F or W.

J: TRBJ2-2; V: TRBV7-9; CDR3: CASSLIPAWNTGELFF
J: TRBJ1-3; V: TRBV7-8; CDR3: CASSLATYSGNTIYF
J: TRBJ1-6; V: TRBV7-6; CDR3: CASSLEVGPGSPLHF
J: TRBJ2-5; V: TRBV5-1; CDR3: CASSLAGTETQYF
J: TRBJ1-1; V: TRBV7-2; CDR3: CASSLTGTGATEAFF
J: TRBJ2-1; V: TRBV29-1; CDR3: CSVTRQGTLHNEQFF
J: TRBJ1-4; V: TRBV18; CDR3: CASSRAAVEKLFF
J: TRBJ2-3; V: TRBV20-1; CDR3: CGAYNRGGADTQYF
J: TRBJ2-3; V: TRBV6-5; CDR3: CASSYSGTGPDTQYF
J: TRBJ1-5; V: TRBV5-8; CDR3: CASSSGTNQPQHF
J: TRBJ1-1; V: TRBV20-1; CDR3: CSARRTEAFF
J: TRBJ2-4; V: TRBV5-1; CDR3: CASSWKNPGLAGARGNIQYF
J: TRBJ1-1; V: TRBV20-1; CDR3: CRGGGVYTEAFF
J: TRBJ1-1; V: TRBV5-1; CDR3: CASSLEGQPNTEAFF
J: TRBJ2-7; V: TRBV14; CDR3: CASSYYRGPYEQYF
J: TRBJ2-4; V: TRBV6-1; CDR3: CASSANSLAKNIQYF
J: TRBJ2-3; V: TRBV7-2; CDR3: CASSTRTSGGTTDTQYF
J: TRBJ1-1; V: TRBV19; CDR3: CASKDRDTEAFF
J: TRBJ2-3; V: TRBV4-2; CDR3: CASSPGLAGDRDTQYF
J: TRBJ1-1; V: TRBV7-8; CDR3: CASSLGKANTEAFF
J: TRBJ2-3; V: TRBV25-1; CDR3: CASSNLALGIDTQYF
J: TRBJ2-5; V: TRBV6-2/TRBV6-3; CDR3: CASSRQGKDQETQYF
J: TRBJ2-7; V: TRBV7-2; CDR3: CASSPLDPTLRYYEQYF
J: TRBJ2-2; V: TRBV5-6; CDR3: CASSLPGQGAGELFF
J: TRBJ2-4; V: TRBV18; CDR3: CASSRPVSKNIQYF
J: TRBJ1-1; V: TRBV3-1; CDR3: CASSQALQGFTEAFF
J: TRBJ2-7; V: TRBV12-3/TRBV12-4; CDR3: CASSLRTSGGGSYEQYF
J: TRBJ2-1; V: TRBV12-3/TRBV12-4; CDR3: CASSLSRGGRSEQFF
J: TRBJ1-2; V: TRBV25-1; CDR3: CASNTGDYGYTF
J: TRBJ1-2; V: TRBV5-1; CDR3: CASSPAGTGGIRGYTF
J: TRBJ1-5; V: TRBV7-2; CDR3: CASSLLRQGPTPQHF
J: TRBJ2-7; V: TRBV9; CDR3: CASSGDTLYEQYF
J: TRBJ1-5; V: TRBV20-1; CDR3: CSAQDLTAIGPQHF
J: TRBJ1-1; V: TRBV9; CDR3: CASSVGKGLVTEAFF
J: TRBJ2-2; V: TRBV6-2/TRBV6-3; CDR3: CASSSPRGSRGGPGELFF
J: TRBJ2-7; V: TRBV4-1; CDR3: CASSQNNRDEQYF